This T cell receptor (beta chain) comes out of a study of blood T cell repertoires in COVID-19. About the research overall: COVID-19 samples, acute and convalescent, were from the United States, Italy and Spain.

TCRdb keeps only in-frame clones here, not all; method: immunoSEQ multiplex PCR. Among around 100,000 clones listed, about 90% were seen once. CDR1 and CDR2 from the germline V gene are MDHEN and SYDVKM. Trimming pared 3 bases from V and 4 bases from J, leaving 13 bases between. This CDR3 region has 15 residues. This chain uses TRBV28 with TRBJ1-3; possible D gene TRBD1, 6 bases. This TCR was sampled from a human donor in a cohort sampled during active COVID-19. The sequenced sample consisted of peripheral blood. CDR3 sequence (DNA): TGTGCCAGCAGTTTGCTTACAGGGTACGGAAACACCATATATTTT. Its protein product is CASSLLTGYGNTIYF.